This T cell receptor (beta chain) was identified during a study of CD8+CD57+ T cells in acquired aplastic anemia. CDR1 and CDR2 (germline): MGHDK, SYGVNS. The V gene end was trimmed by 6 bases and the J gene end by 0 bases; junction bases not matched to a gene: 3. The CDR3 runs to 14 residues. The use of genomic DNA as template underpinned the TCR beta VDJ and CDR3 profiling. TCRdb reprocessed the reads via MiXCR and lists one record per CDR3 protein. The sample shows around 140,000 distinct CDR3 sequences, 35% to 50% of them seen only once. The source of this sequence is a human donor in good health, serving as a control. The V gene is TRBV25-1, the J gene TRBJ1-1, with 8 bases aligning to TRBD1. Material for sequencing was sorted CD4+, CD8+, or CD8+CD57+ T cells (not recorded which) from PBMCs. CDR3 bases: TGTGCCAGCAGCTGGACAGGGTTGAACACTGAAGCTTTCTTT. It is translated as CASSWTGLNTEAFF. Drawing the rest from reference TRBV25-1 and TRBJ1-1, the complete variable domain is EADIYQTPRYLVIGTGKKITLECSQTMGHDKMYWYQQDPGMELHLIHYSYGVNSTEKGDLSSESTVSRIRTEHFPLTLESARPSHTSQYLCASSWTGLNTEAFFGQGTRLTVV.